Listed below are T cell receptor beta chains from one sample, sequenced in a study of T cell responses to AZD1222 COVID-19 vaccine. Assay used: immunoSEQ multiplex PCR; TCRdb lists only in-frame clones, some missing. This sample has 150,000 to 200,000 clones; more than 70% occur once, and the top ten carry about 24%. The sample was peripheral blood, taken 28 days after the second AZD1222 dose. Source of these receptors: an adult who received the AZD1222 COVID-19 vaccine. CDR3s include the opening cysteine and the closing phenylalanine or tryptophan. Each record gives: clone size, V gene, CDR3 protein. A clone size is listed for some rows: how often the clone was seen (once, few, many), or a class if it is expanded.

>NA|TRBV12-3/TRBV12-4
CASSPAWGGYTF
>NA|TRBV6-1
CASSEGGFTETQYF
>NA|TRBV29-1
CSADPDRNYGYTF
>NA|TRBV14
CASSPRTTGEQYF
>few|TRBV7-9
CASSLGQAINEKLFF
>few|TRBV6-2/TRBV6-3
CASSYGLAAYEQYF
>NA|TRBV20-1
CSASSQRGTYEQYF
>NA|TRBV7-3
CASSLNSGSYNEQFF
>NA|TRBV28
CASSSLQRGYTF
>NA|TRBV6-5
CASSYSEVEPYEQYF
>NA|TRBV11-3
CASSLGQGNSPLHF
>NA|TRBV6-6
CASSRRLAGGPNEQFF
>NA|TRBV5-4
CASSLEDRESDTQYF
>few|TRBV19
CASLDDMNTEAFF
>NA|TRBV4-2
CASSQEVFIGTQYF
>NA|TRBV29-1
CSVITGTGKFIEKLFF
>NA|TRBV6-5
CASRQQHGAEKLFF
>NA|TRBV29-1
CSVASGLAAYNEQFF
>NA|TRBV5-1
CASSLGVSSGGSWGQYF
>once|TRBV2
CASSDGLADLYEQYF
>NA|TRBV7-2
CASSLAGPKDEQFF
>NA|TRBV10-3
CAISAQGGEEKLFF
>NA|TRBV6-6
CASRPQGRTAFF
>NA|TRBV9
CASSVAAGSYNEQFF
>NA|TRBV9
CASSAGTGEETQYF
>once|TRBV30
CAWIGREWPGNTIYF
>once|TRBV11-2
CASSSIVEQYF
>NA|TRBV2
CASRGTLAGETQYF
>NA|TRBV29-1
CSVGLAASYEQYF
>NA|TRBV14
CASSQVPGDHNSPLHF
>few|TRBV9
CASSPGLAGGSGEQYF
>few|TRBV4-3
CASSQDWVGYEQFF
>once|TRBV7-2
CASSGERGSYEQYF
>NA|TRBV5-4
CASSPSGGITDTQYF
>NA|TRBV28
CASHVRAYNSPLHF
>NA|TRBV30
CAWTPSQETQYF
>NA|TRBV5-6
CASSLGGSNYGYTF
>NA|TRBV6-2/TRBV6-3
CASSYRTSGFIYNEQFF
>NA|TRBV18
CASSTGYRGTGNEKLFF
>NA|TRBV6-5
CASGTPGNQPQHF
>NA|TRBV6-5
CASSYSSTDYNEQFF
>NA|TRBV15
CATSRDRQGRDEQYF
>NA|TRBV5-1
CASSFGLAGVVDTQYF
>NA|TRBV7-9
CASSSRTVGYTF
>once|TRBV6-2/TRBV6-3
CASSWSVGGQAEAFF
>NA|TRBV6-5
CASSYLSGTHPYEQYF
>NA|TRBV27
CATATTGELFF
>NA|TRBV10-3
CAISESTGSYEQYF
>NA|TRBV28
CASSLLVAGANVLTF
>NA|TRBV2
CASIADMNTEAFF
>NA|TRBV2
CASSRNRGQETQYF
>NA|TRBV28
CASSPPFSRQYF
>NA|TRBV20-1
CSTSPTDTQYF
>NA|TRBV28
CASSGSNQPQHF
>NA|TRBV6-2/TRBV6-3
CASSYSSGPYEQYF